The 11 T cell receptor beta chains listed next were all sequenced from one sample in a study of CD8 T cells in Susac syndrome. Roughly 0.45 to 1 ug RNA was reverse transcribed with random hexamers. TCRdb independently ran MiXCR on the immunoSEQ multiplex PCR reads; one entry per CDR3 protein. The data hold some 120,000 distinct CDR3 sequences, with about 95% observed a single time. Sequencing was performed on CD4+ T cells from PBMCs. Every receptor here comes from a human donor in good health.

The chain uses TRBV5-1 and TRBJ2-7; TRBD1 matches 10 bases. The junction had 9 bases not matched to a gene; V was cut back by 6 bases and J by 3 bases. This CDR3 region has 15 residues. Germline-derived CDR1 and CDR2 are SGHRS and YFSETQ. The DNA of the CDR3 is TGCGCCAGCACCCCGGGACAGGGGTTGAACTACGAGCAGTACTTC. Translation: CASTPGQGLNYEQYF.

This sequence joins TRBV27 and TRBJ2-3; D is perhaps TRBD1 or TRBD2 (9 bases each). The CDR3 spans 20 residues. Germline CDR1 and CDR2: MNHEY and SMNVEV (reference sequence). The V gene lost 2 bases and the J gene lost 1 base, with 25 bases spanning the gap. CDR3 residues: CASSLGTGKLAGLRTDTQYF. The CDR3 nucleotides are TGTGCCAGCAGTTTAGGGACAGGGAAACTAGCGGGCCTTCGCACAGATACGCAGTATTTT.

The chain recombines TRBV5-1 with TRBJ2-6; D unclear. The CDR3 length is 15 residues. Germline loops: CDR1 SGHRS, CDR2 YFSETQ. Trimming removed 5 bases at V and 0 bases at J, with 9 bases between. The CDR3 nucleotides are TGCGCCAGCAGGGTAGGAGTCTCTGGGGCCAACGTCCTGACTTTC. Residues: CASRVGVSGANVLTF. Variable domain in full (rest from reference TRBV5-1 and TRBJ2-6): KAGVTQTPRYLIKTRGQQVTLSCSPISGHRSVSWYQQTPGQGLQFLFEYFSETQRNKGNFPGRFSGRQFSNSRSEMNVSTLELGDSALYLCASRVGVSGANVLTFGAGSRLTVL.

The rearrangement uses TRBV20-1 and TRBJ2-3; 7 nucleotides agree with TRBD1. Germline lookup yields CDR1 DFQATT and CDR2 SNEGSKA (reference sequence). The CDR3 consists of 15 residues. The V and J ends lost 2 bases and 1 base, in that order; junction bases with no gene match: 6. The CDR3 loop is CSARRQGRGTDTQYF. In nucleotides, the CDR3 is TGCAGTGCTAGACGACAGGGCCGGGGCACAGATACGCAGTATTTT.

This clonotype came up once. The CDR3 sequence: CASSPQKGGTANTGELFF. CDR3 DNA: TGTGCCAGCAGTCCCCAAAAGGGAGGGACAGCGAACACCGGGGAGCTGTTTTTT. This chain joins TRBV28 and TRBJ2-2; the D gene could be TRBD1 or TRBD2 (7 bases each). V lost 5 bases to trimming and J lost 0 bases, with 19 bases between them. CDR1 MDHEN and CDR2 SYDVKM come from the germline V gene. The CDR3 totals 18 residues.

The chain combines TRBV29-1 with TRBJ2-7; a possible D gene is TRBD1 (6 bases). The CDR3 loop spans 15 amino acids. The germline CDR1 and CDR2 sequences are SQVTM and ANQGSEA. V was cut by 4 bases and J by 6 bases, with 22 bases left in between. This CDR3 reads CSVVGQQHRGIEQYF. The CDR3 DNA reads TGCAGCGTTGTCGGACAGCAACATCGGGGTATCGAGCAGTACTTC.

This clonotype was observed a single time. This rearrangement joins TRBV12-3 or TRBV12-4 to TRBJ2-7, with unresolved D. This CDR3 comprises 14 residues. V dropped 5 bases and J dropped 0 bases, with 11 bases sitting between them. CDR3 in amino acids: CASSLNGASYEQYF. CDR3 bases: TGTGCCAGCAGTCTGAACGGAGCCTCCTACGAGCAGTACTTC.

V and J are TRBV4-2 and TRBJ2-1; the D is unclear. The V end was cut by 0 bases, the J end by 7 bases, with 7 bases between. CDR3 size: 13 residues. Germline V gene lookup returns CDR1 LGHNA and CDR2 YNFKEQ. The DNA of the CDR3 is TGTGCCAGCAGCCAAGAGGCCCAGAATGAGCAGTTCTTC. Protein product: CASSQEAQNEQFF.

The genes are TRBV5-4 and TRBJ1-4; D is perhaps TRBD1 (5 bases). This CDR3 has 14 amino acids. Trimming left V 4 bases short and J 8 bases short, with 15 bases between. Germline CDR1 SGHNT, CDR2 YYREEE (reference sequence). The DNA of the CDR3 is TGTGCCAGCAGCCAACCGGGACGTCAGGAAAAACTGTTTTTT. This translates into CASSQPGRQEKLFF.

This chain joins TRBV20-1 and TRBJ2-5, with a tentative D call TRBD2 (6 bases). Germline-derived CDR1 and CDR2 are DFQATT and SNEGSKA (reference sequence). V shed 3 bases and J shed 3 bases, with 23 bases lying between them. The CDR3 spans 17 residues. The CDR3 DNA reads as TGCAGTGCTAGCGGGACTGATACGACAGTCTTAGAAGAGACCCAGTACTTC. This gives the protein CSASGTDTTVLEETQYF.

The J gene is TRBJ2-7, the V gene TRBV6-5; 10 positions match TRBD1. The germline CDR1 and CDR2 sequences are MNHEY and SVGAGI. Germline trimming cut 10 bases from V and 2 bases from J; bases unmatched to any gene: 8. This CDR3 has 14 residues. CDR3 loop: CATQWDRGTYEQYF. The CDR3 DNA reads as TGTGCCACCCAGTGGGACAGGGGTACCTACGAGCAGTACTTC.